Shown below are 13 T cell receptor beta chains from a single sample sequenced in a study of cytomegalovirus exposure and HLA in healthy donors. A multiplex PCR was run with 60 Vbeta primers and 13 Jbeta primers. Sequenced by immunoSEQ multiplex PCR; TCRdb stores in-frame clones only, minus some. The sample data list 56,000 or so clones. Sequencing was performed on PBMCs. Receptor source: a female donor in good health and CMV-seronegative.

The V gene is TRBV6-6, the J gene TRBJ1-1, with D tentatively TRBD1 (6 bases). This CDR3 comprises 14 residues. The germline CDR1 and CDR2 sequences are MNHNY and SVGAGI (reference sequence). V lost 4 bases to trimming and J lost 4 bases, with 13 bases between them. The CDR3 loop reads CASSFQTGVTEAFF. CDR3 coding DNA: TGTGCCAGCAGTTTTCAGACAGGTGTCACTGAAGCTTTCTTT.

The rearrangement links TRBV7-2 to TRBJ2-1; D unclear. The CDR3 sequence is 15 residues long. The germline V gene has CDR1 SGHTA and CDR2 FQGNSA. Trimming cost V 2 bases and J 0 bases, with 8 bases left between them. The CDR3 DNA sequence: TGTGCCAGCAGCTTATTAGCCAACTCCTACAATGAGCAGTTCTTC. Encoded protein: CASSLLANSYNEQFF.

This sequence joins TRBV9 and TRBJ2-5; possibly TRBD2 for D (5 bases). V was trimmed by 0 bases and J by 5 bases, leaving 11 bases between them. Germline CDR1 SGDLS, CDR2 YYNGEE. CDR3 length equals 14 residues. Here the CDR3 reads CASSVVGVSETQYF. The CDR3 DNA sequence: TGTGCCAGCAGCGTAGTCGGGGTATCGGAGACCCAGTACTTC.

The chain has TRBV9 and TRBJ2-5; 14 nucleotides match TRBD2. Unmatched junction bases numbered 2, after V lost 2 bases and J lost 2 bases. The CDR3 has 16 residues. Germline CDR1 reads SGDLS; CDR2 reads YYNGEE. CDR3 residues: CASSVTSGRGQETQYF. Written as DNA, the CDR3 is TGTGCCAGCAGCGTGACTAGCGGGAGGGGACAAGAGACCCAGTACTTC.

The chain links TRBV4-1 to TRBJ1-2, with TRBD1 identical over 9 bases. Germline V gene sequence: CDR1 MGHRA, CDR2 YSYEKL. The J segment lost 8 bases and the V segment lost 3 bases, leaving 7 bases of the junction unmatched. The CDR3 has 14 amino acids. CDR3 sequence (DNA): TGCGCCAGCAGCCACGATGGACAGGGGAGAGGCTACACCTTC. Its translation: CASSHDGQGRGYTF.

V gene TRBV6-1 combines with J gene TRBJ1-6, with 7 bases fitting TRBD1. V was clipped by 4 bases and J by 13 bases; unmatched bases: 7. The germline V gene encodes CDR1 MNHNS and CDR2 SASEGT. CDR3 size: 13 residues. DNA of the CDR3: TGTGCCAGCAGTGCCACAGGGGAAATTCCCCTCCACTTT. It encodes CASSATGEIPLHF.

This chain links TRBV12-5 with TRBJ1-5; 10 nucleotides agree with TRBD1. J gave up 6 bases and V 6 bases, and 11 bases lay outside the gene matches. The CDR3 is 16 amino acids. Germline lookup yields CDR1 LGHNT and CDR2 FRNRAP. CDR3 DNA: TGTGCTAGTGGACTGCAAGGGACAGGGGTCACTCAGCCCCAGCATTTT. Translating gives CASGLQGTGVTQPQHF.

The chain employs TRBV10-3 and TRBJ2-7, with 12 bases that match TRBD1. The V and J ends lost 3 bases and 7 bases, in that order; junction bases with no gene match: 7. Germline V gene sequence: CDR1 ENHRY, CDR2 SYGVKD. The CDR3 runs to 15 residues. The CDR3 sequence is CAISDQGTGGREQYF. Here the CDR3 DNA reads TGTGCCATCAGTGACCAAGGGACAGGGGGCCGAGAGCAGTACTTC.

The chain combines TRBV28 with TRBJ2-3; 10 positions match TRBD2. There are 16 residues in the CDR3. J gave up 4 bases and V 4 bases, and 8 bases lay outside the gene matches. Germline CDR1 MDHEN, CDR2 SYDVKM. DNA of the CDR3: TGTGCCAGCAGTTCAAATCTAGCGGGAGAGGCAGATACGCAGTATTTT. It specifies CASSSNLAGEADTQYF.

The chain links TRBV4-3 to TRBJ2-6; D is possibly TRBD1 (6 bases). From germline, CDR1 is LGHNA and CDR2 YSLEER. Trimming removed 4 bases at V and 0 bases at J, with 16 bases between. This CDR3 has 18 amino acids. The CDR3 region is CASSRGGRHSSGANVLTF. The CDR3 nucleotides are TGCGCCAGCAGCCGTGGGGGCAGGCACTCCTCTGGGGCCAACGTCCTGACTTTC.

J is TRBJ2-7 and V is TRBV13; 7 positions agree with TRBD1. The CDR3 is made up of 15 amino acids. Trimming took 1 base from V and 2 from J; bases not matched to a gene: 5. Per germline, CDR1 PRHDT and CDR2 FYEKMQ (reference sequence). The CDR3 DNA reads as TGTGCCAGCAGCTTAGCCCACAGGGGCACCTACGAGCAGTACTTC. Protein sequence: CASSLAHRGTYEQYF.

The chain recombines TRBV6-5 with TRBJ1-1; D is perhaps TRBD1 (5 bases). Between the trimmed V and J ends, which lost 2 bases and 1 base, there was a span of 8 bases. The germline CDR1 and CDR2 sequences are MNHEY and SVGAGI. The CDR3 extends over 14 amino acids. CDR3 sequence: CASSYRGSNTEAFF. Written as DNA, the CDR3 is TGTGCCAGCAGTTACAGGGGCTCGAACACTGAAGCTTTCTTT.

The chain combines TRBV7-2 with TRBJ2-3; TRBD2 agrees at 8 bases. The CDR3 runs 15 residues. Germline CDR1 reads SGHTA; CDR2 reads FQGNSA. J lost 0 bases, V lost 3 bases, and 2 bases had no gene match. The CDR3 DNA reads TGTGCCAGCAGCTTCCGGGGGGGGAGCACAGATACGCAGTATTTT. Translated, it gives CASSFRGGSTDTQYF.